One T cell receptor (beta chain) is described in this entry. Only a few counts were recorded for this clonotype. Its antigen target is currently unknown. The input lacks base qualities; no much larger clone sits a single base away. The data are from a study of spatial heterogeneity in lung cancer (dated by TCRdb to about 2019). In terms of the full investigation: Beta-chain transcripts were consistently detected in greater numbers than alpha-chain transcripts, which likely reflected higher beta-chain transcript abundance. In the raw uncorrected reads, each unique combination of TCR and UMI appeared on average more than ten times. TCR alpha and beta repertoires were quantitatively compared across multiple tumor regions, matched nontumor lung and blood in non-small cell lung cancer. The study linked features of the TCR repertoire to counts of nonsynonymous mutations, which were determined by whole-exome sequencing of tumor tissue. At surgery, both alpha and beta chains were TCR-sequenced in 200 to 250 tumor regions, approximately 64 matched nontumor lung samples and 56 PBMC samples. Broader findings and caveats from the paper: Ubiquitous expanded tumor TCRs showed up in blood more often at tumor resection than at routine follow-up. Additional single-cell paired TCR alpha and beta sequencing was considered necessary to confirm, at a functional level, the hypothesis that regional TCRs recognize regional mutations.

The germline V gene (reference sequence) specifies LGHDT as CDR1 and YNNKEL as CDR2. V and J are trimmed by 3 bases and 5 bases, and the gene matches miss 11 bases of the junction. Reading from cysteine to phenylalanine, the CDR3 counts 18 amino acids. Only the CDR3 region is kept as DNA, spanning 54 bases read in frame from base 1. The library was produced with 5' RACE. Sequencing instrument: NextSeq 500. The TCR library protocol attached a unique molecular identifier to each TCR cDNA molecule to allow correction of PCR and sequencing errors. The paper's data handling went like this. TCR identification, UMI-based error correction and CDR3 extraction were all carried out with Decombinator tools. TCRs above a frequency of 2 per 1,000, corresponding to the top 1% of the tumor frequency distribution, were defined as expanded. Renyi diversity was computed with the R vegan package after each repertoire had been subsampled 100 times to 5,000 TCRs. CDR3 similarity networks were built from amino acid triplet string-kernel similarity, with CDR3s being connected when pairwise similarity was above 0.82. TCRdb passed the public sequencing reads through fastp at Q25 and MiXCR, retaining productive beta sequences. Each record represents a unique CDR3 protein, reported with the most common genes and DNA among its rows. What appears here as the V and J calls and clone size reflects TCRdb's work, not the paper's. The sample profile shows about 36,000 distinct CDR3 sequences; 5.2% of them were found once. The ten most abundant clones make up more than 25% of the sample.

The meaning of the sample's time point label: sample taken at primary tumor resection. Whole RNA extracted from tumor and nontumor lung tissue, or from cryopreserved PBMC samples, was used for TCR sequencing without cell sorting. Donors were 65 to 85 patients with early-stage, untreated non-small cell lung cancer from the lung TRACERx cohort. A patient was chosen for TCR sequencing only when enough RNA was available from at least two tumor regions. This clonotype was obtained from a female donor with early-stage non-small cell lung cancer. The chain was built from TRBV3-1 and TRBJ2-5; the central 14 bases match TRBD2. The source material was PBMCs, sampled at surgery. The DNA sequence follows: TGTGCCAGCAGCCACCGCCGACTAGCGGGAGGGCGCTGGGAGACCCAGTACTTC. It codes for CASSHRRLAGGRWETQYF.